This T cell receptor (beta chain) was retrieved from a study of CD8+ T cells in alopecia areata. Details on this clone: No antigen is known for it.

Study-wide results and limits: Lesional scalp, notably in alopecia totalis/universalis, had clonality above that of normal scalp.

Reverse transcribed after extraction, RNA yielded cDNA as the sequencing template. Produced via immunoSEQ multiplex PCR; TCRdb's table is partial and in-frame only. Among fewer than 250,000 clones listed, about three fifths were seen once. This CDR3 has 15 amino acids. The V and J ends lost 0 bases and 2 bases, in that order; junction bases with no gene match: 4. Germline V gene data show CDR1 as SGDLS and CDR2 as YYNGEE. The origin of this receptor is a human donor with alopecia areata. Sequenced material: CD4+ T cells sorted from blood, taken at week 0. The chain couples TRBV9 to TRBJ2-7; 8 nucleotides match TRBD1. The CDR3 DNA reads TGTGCCAGCAGCGTAGATGGGACAGGAACCTACGAGCAGTACTTC. It codes for CASSVDGTGTYEQYF.